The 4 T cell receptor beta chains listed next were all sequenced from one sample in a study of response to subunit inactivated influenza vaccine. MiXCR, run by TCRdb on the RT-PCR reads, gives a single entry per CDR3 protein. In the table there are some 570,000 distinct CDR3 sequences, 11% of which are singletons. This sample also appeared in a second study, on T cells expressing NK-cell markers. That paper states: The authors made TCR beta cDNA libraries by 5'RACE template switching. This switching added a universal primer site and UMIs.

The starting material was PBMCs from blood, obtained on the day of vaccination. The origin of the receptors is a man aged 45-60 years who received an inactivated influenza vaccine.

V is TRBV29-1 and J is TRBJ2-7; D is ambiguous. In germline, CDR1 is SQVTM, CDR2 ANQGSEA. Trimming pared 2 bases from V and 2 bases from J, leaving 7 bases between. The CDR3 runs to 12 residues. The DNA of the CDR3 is TGCAGCGTTGAACTAGTGCCCTACGAGCAGTACTTC. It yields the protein CSVELVPYEQYF.

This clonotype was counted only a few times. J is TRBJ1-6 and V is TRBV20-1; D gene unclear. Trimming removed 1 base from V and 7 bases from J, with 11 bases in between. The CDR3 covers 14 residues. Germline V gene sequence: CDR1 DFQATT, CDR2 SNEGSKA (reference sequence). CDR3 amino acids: CSARGPVWNSPLHF. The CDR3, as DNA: TGCAGTGCTAGAGGCCCAGTATGGAATTCACCCCTCCACTTT.

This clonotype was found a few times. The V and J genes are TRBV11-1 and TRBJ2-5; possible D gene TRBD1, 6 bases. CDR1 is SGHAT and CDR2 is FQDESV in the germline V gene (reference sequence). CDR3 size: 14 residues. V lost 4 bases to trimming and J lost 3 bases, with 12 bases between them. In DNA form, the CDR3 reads TGTGCCAGCAGCTCCTCAGGGGTTAAAGAGACCCAGTACTTC. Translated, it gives CASSSSGVKETQYF.

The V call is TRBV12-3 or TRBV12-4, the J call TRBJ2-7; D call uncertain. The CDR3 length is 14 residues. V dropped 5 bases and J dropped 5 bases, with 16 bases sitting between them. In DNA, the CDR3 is TGTGCCAGCAGTCCTACTGCTACGTCCCACGAGCAGTACTTC. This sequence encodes CASSPTATSHEQYF.